At least ten counts were recorded for the clone carrying this T cell receptor beta chain. The antigen remains undetermined. These data originate in a study of early T cells in non-severe SARS-CoV-2 infection. Across the study: Bulk RNA from unsorted whole blood was sequenced; chains were unpaired.

Individual cDNA molecules were tagged with unique molecular identifiers. TCRdb analysed the 5' RACE reads with MiXCR anew, one entry per CDR3 protein. The sample has 25,000 or so distinct CDR3 sequences; 4.5% to 7% are singletons. Findings of the study overall: Matching results from VDJdb favored anti-spike CD8 responses, leaving private and CD4 specificities undetected.

This CDR3 is 13 amino acids long. V lost 0 bases and J lost 9, with 9 bases in between. The germline CDR1 and CDR2 sequences are SGHAT and FQDESV (reference sequence). The TCR was taken from an adult who was a healthcare worker with PCR-confirmed SARS-CoV-2 infection or an uninfected control (not recorded which). What was sequenced was whole blood. The rearrangement uses TRBV11-1 and TRBJ1-5; D not resolved. CDR3 in DNA: TGTGCCAGCAGCTTAGCCGGCTATCGGCCCCAGCATTTT. Its protein product is CASSLAGYRPQHF.